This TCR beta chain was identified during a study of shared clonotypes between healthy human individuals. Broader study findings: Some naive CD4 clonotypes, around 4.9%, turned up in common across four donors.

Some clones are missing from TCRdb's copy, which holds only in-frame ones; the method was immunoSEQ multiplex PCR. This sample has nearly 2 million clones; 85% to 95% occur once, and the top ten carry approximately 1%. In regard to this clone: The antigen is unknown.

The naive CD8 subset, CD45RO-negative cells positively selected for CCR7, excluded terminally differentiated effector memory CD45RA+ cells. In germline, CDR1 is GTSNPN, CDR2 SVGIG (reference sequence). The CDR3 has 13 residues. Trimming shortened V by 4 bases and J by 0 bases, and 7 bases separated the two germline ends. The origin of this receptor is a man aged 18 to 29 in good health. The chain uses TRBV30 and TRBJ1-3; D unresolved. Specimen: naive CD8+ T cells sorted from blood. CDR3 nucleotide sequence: TGTGCCTGGACTCAGGACTCTGGAAACACCATATATTTT. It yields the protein CAWTQDSGNTIYF. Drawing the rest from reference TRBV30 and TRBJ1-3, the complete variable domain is SQTIHQWPATLVQPVGSPLSLECTVEGTSNPNLYWYRQAAGRGLQLLFYSVGIGQISSEVPQNLSASRPQDRQFILSSKKLLLSDSGFYLCAWTQDSGNTIYFGEGSWLTVV.